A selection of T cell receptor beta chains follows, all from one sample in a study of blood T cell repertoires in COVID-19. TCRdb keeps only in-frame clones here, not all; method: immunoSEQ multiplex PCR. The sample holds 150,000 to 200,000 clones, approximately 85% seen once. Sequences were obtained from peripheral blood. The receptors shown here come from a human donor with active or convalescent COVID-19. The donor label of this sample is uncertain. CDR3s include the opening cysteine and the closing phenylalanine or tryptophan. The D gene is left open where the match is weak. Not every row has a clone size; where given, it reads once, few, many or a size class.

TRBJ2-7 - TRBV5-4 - CASSLRGNDAYEQYF TGTGCCAGCAGCTTAAGGGGGAATGATGCCTACGAGCAGTACTTC
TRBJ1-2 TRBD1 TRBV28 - CASRRTGTGGYGYTF TGTGCCAGCAGACGTACCGGCACAGGGGGGTATGGCTACACCTTC
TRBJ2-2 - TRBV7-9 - CASSRRRDSNTGELFF TGTGCCAGCAGCCGGCGGAGGGACTCGAACACCGGGGAGCTGTTTTTT
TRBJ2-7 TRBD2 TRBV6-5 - CASSYRGTSGSYEQYF TGTGCCAGCAGTTACAGAGGGACTAGCGGGAGTTACGAGCAGTACTTC
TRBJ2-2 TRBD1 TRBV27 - CASSPDGQGLTGELFF TGTGCCAGCAGTCCGGATGGACAGGGGTTGACCGGGGAGCTGTTTTTT
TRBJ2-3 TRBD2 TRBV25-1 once CASSGLAGVITDTQYF TGTGCCAGCAGTGGCCTAGCGGGAGTAATCACAGATACGCAGTATTTT
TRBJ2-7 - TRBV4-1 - CASRQGTISDEQYF TGCGCCAGCAGGCAGGGGACCATCTCCGACGAGCAGTACTTC
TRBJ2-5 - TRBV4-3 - CASSQDYGGEGTQYF TGCGCCAGCAGCCAAGACTATGGTGGAGAAGGGACCCAGTACTTC
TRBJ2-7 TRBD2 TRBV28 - CASSSSGGLRYYEQYF TGTGCCAGCAGTAGTAGCGGGGGGTTAAGGTACTACGAGCAGTACTTC
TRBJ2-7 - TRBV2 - CASRPGSYEQYF TGTGCCAGCCGTCCCGGGAGCTACGAGCAGTACTTC
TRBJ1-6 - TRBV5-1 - CASSLEGENSPLHF TGCGCCAGCAGCTTGGAAGGGGAAAATTCACCCCTCCACTTT
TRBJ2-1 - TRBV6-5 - CASSYSRGGGNEQFF TGTGCCAGCAGTTACTCCAGAGGAGGAGGCAATGAGCAGTTCTTC
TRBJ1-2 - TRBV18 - CASSHGGNYGYTF TGTGCCAGCTCACATGGCGGCAACTATGGCTACACCTTC
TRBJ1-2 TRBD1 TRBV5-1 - CASSQSPTGGRVSYGYTF TGCGCCAGCAGCCAAAGTCCGACAGGGGGAAGGGTGTCATATGGCTACACCTTC
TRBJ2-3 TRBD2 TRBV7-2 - CASSLERGGLTDTQYF TGTGCCAGCAGCTTAGAGCGGGGGGGGTTGACAGATACGCAGTATTTT
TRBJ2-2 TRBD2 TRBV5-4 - CASSFPGTSGGATGELFF TGTGCCAGCAGCTTCCCCGGGACTAGCGGGGGGGCCACCGGGGAGCTGTTTTTT
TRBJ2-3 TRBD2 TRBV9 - CASSPGTISTDTQYF TGTGCCAGCAGCCCCGGGACTATTAGCACAGATACGCAGTATTTT
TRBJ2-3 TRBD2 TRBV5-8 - CASSLRTSGSKDTQYF TGTGCCAGCAGCCTCCGGACTAGCGGGAGTAAAGATACGCAGTATTTT
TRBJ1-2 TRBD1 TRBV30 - CAWSPGQGYGYTF TGTGCCTGGAGCCCGGGACAGGGTTATGGCTACACCTTC
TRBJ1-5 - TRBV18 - CASSPRDQPQHF TGTGCCAGCTCACCCAGGGATCAGCCCCAGCATTTT
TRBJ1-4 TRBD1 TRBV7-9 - CASTSEAFRRGRDEKLFF TGTGCCAGCACCTCCGAAGCTTTTCGGAGGGGGCGCGATGAAAAACTGTTTTTT
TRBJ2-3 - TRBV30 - CAWDFRGGPDTQYF TGTGCCTGGGATTTCAGGGGAGGGCCAGATACGCAGTATTTT
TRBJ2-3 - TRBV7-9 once CASSRRGPNTDTQYF TGTGCCAGCAGCCGTCGCGGTCCCAACACAGATACGCAGTATTTT
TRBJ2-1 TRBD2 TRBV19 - CASSTGLAPYNEQFF TGTGCCAGTAGTACAGGACTAGCGCCGTACAATGAGCAGTTCTTC